The rows below give T cell receptor beta chains drawn from one sample of a study of control samples from healthy donors and cancer patients. The protocol was immunoSEQ multiplex PCR, while the TCRdb copy is restricted to in-frame clones and leaves out a portion. This sample yields around 130,000 clones, of which 80% to 95% are seen a single time; almost 2.5% belongs to the top ten. Sample: blood. These receptors were taken from a man aged 18 to 29 in good health. Each CDR3 is given with its conserved first and last residue. A D gene is named only where the DNA matches it firmly. Expanded clones are given a class, and other clones once, few, many or no size at all.

12,NA,TRBJ1-2,NA,TRBV21-1,CASSRGLHGYTF,TGTGCCAGCAGCCGCGGTCTACATGGCTACACCTTC
14,NA,TRBJ1-4,NA,TRBV5-1,CASSPGTINEKLFF,TGCGCCAGCAGCCCCGGGACAATTAATGAAAAACTGTTTTTT
17,NA,TRBJ1-5,NA,TRBV15,CATSSDRLPVGNQPQHF,TGTGCCACCAGCAGTGACCGTCTCCCAGTGGGCAATCAGCCCCAGCATTTT
19,TRBD2,TRBJ2-3,NA,TRBV7-9,CASSSALYPAGEGEDTQYF,TGTGCCAGCAGCTCCGCCCTATACCCAGCGGGAGAGGGCGAGGATACGCAGTATTTT
12,NA,TRBJ1-1,NA,TRBV29-1,CSGSQMNTEAFF,TGCAGCGGTTCCCAGATGAACACTGAAGCTTTCTTT
14,TRBD1,TRBJ1-1,NA,TRBV24-1,CATSDHRGNTEAFF,TGTGCCACCAGTGATCACAGGGGCAACACTGAAGCTTTCTTT
14,NA,TRBJ1-5,NA,TRBV6-1,CASSSSAGLQPQHF,TGTGCCAGCAGCTCCTCGGCAGGGCTTCAGCCCCAGCATTTT
14,TRBD2,TRBJ2-1,NA,TRBV7-9,CASGGGSPSGEQFF,TGTGCCAGCGGCGGCGGGAGTCCCTCGGGTGAGCAGTTCTTC
15,NA,TRBJ2-5,once,TRBV10-3,CAISESLTQQETQYF,TGTGCCATCAGTGAGTCGTTAACACAGCAAGAGACCCAGTACTTC
12,NA,TRBJ2-1,NA,TRBV12-3/TRBV12-4,CASGVADNEQFF,TGTGCCAGCGGAGTAGCGGATAATGAGCAGTTCTTC
13,NA,TRBJ1-6,NA,TRBV19,CACRMGTNSPLHF,TGTGCTTGTCGTATGGGGACCAATTCACCCCTCCACTTT
16,TRBD2,TRBJ2-1,NA,TRBV29-1,CSVEDRTSGRTDEQFF,TGCAGCGTTGAAGATCGGACTAGCGGGAGGACCGATGAGCAGTTCTTC
12,NA,TRBJ2-2,NA,TRBV7-2,CASSLDTGELFF,TGTGCCAGCAGTCTAGACACCGGGGAGCTGTTTTTT
15,NA,TRBJ1-2,NA,TRBV6-2/TRBV6-3,CASSYSTDGTYGYTF,TGTGCCAGCAGTTACTCGACGGATGGCACCTATGGCTACACCTTC
16,TRBD1,TRBJ2-3,NA,TRBV3-1/TRBV3-2,CASSQGTGSSTDTQYF,TGTGCCAGCAGCCAGGGGACAGGGTCTAGCACAGATACGCAGTATTTT
15,NA,TRBJ1-6,NA,TRBV28,CASGHFLGGNSPLHF,TGTGCCAGCGGACACTTTTTGGGGGGGAATTCACCCCTCCACTTT
16,TRBD1,TRBJ1-2,once,TRBV25-1,CASSARTGPRDYGYTF,TGTGCCAGCAGTGCCCGGACAGGGCCGAGAGACTATGGCTACACCTTC
19,NA,TRBJ1-3,NA,TRBV11-2,CASSARVRERWTSGNTIYF,TGTGCCAGCAGCGCAAGGGTACGTGAGCGATGGACCTCTGGAAACACCATATATTTT
15,TRBD1,TRBJ1-1,NA,TRBV10-1,CAYVRDSHPNTEAFF,TGCGCCTACGTCCGGGACAGCCATCCGAACACTGAAGCTTTCTTT
12,NA,TRBJ1-4,NA,TRBV7-9,CASSLTVGKLFF,TGTGCCAGCAGCTTAACGGTCGGAAAACTGTTTTTT
18,TRBD2,TRBJ2-1,NA,TRBV11-2,CASSSLGVGTSPYNEQFF,TGTGCCAGCAGTTCTCTAGGCGTCGGGACTAGCCCATACAATGAGCAGTTCTTC
12,NA,TRBJ2-1,NA,TRBV2,CATLGSYNEQFF,TGTGCCACCCTCGGTTCCTACAATGAGCAGTTCTTC
15,TRBD1,TRBJ2-6,NA,TRBV6-5,CAVTQGVSGANVLTF,TGTGCCGTCACACAGGGGGTCTCTGGGGCCAACGTCCTGACTTTC
12,NA,TRBJ2-1,NA,TRBV11-3,CASSRTEGGQFF,TGTGCCAGCAGCCGTACTGAGGGTGGACAGTTCTTC
17,NA,TRBJ1-4,NA,TRBV15,CATSRGSYRATNEKLFF,TGTGCCACCAGCAGAGGATCCTACAGGGCAACTAATGAAAAACTGTTTTTT
14,NA,TRBJ1-1,NA,TRBV6-5,CASSTDGLNTEAFF,TGTGCCAGCAGCACCGACGGGCTGAACACTGAAGCTTTCTTT
17,NA,TRBJ2-2,NA,TRBV28,CASSYPLGLGNTGELFF,TGTGCCAGCAGCTACCCGTTGGGCTTGGGGAACACCGGGGAGCTGTTTTTT
15,NA,TRBJ1-6,NA,TRBV7-9,CASSLAGREGSPLHF,TGTGCCAGCAGCTTAGCGGGAAGGGAAGGTTCACCCCTCCACTTT
13,NA,TRBJ1-2,NA,TRBV12-3/TRBV12-4,CASRKDSNYGYTF,TGTGCCAGCAGGAAGGACAGCAACTATGGCTACACCTTC
13,TRBD1,TRBJ2-1,once,TRBV9,CASSIQGRDEQFF,TGTGCCAGCAGCATACAGGGGCGGGATGAGCAGTTCTTC
14,NA,TRBJ2-4,NA,TRBV7-8,CASSLEQGYDIQYF,TGTGCCAGCAGCTTAGAACAGGGCTACGACATTCAGTACTTC
17,TRBD2,TRBJ2-5,NA,TRBV5-4,CASRKTSGIREQETQYF,TGTGCCAGCAGGAAGACTAGCGGGATCAGGGAGCAAGAGACCCAGTACTTC
13,NA,TRBJ2-3,NA,TRBV5-4,CASSLWGRDTQYF,TGTGCCAGCAGCTTGTGGGGGAGAGATACGCAGTATTTT
14,NA,TRBJ1-2,NA,TRBV28,CASSFPPGSTGYTF,TGTGCCAGCAGTTTTCCCCCCGGGTCTACTGGCTACACCTTC
15,TRBD2,TRBJ2-3,once,TRBV6-5,CASSGLAGGPDTQYF,TGTGCCAGCAGCGGACTAGCGGGGGGGCCAGATACGCAGTATTTT
16,TRBD2,TRBJ2-7,NA,TRBV5-1,CASSSGSGWNSYEQYF,TGCGCCAGCAGCTCGGGTAGCGGGTGGAACTCCTACGAGCAGTACTTC
20,TRBD1,TRBJ1-6,once,TRBV9,CASSHSPGQGTRSYNSPLHF,TGTGCCAGCAGCCACTCCCCGGGACAGGGGACCCGCTCCTATAATTCACCCCTCCACTTT
15,NA,TRBJ1-1,NA,TRBV5-6,CASSLVLGVWTEAFF,TGTGCCAGCAGCTTGGTTTTGGGAGTTTGGACTGAAGCTTTCTTT
14,NA,TRBJ2-7,NA,TRBV7-3,CASRSRYDAPEQYF,TGTGCCAGCAGGTCCCGTTACGACGCTCCAGAGCAGTACTTC
13,NA,TRBJ2-3,NA,TRBV11-2,CASSLLGTDTQYF,TGTGCCAGCAGCTTATTGGGCACAGATACGCAGTATTTT
15,NA,TRBJ1-2,NA,TRBV5-1,CASSPGGGDLYGYTF,TGCGCCAGCAGCCCAGGTGGGGGTGACCTCTATGGCTACACCTTC
11,NA,TRBJ1-1,NA,TRBV28,CASTSNTEAFF,TGTGCCAGCACCTCGAACACTGAAGCTTTCTTT
15,TRBD2,TRBJ2-1,NA,TRBV5-1,CASSLIGRGNNEQFF,TGCGCCAGCAGCTTGATAGGGAGGGGAAACAATGAGCAGTTCTTC
14,NA,TRBJ1-5,NA,TRBV28,CASSLGSLNQPQHF,TGTGCCAGCAGTTTGGGCAGCCTAAATCAGCCCCAGCATTTT
11,NA,TRBJ2-2,NA,TRBV19,CASRNTGELFF,TGTGCCAGTCGAAACACCGGGGAGCTGTTTTTT
15,NA,TRBJ2-1,NA,TRBV4-1,CASSQGQRRYNEQFF,TGCGCCAGCAGCCAAGGACAGCGGCGGTACAATGAGCAGTTCTTC
15,NA,TRBJ1-1,NA,TRBV5-1,CASSFDSFRGTEAFF,TGCGCCAGCAGCTTCGACTCCTTCCGGGGCACTGAAGCTTTCTTT
15,TRBD2,TRBJ2-2,NA,TRBV5-5,CASSERGTNTGELFF,TGTGCCAGCAGCGAGCGGGGGACGAACACCGGGGAGCTGTTTTTT
16,NA,TRBJ1-6,NA,TRBV2,CASSDWQSSYNSPLHF,TGTGCCAGCAGTGATTGGCAGAGCTCCTATAATTCACCCCTCCACTTT
14,TRBD2,TRBJ2-1,NA,TRBV5-1,CASSLSGGYNEQFF,TGCGCCAGCAGCTTGAGCGGGGGGTACAATGAGCAGTTCTTC